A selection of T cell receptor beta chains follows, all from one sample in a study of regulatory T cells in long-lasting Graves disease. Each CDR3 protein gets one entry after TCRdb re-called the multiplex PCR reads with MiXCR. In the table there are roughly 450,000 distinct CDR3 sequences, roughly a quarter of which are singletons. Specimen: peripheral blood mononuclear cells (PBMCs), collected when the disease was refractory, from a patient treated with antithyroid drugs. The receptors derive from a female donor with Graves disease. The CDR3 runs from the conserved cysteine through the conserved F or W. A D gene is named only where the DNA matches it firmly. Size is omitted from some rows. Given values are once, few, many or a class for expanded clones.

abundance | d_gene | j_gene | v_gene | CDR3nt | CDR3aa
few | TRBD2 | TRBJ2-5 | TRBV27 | TGTGCTACAAAATGGCTAGCGGGAGATGAGACCCAGTACTTC | CATKWLAGDETQYF
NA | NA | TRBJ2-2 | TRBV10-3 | TGTGCCATCAGAAGCCTGGCGGTGGTTGGCGGGGAGCTGTTTTTT | CAIRSLAVVGGELFF
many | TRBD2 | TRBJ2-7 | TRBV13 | TGTGCCAGCAGCTTAGGAGGCCCCGGGACTAGGTACGAGCAGTACTTC | CASSLGGPGTRYEQYF
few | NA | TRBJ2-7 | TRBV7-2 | TGTGCCAGCAGCTTAGATTGGCTCTACGAGCAGTACTTC | CASSLDWLYEQYF
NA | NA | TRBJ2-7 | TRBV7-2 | TGTGCCAGCAGCTTAGGCTCTAGATCTCGTCGCGAGCAGTACTTC | CASSLGSRSRREQYF
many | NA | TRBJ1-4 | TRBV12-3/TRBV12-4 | TGTGCCACCCTACCCGTTCGCGAGGAAAAACTGTTTTTT | CATLPVREEKLFF
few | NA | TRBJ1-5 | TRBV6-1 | TGTGCCAGCAGTGAACAAGCCTCGGGAGGGTTTTTAGTCCATCAGCCCCAGCATTTT | CASSEQASGGFLVHQPQHF
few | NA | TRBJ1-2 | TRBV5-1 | TGCGCCAGCAGCTTGACCCGGGGCCTCTATGGCTACACCTTC | CASSLTRGLYGYTF
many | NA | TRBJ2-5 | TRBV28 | TGTGCCAGCAGTTTATCCCACGGTTACCAAGAGACCCAGTACTTC | CASSLSHGYQETQYF
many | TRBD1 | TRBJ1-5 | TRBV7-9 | TGTGCCAGCAGCTTGACAGGGAGCCAGCCCCAGCATTTT | CASSLTGSQPQHF
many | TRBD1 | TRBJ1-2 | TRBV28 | TGTGCCAGCAGTCCCCTCTCTAAGGGACAGGGGGCTCCAGGCTATGGCTACACCTTC | CASSPLSKGQGAPGYGYTF
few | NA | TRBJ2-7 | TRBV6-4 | TGTGCCAGCAGTTACTCCTCGGTGGGGACGTACGAGCAGTACTTC | CASSYSSVGTYEQYF
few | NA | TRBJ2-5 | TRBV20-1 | TGCAGTGCTAGAGCTGGGACTTCCCAAGAGACCCAGTACTTC | CSARAGTSQETQYF
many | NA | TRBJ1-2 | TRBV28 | TGTGCCAGCAGTTTACAGGGAACACTTAACTATGGCTACACCTTC | CASSLQGTLNYGYTF
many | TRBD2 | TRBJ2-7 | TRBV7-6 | TGTGCCAGCAGCGCATTAGCGGGAGGTACCTACGAGCAGTACTTC | CASSALAGGTYEQYF
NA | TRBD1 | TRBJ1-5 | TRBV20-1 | TGCAGTGCTAGGCCCACAGGGGAGCTTTATAGCAATCAGCCCCAGCATTTT | CSARPTGELYSNQPQHF
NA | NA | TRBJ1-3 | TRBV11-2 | TGTGCCAGCAGCTTAGGAAGGGCCTCTGGAAACACCATATATTTT | CASSLGRASGNTIYF
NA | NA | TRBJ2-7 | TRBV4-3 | TGCGCCAGCAGCCAGGGTTTAGGGGGAGTAACGGACGAGCAGTACTTC | CASSQGLGGVTDEQYF
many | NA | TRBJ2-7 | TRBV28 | TGTGCCAGCAGCTTAGGAGGGCCGGGGTACGAGCAGTACTTC | CASSLGGPGYEQYF
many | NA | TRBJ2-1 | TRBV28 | TGTGCCAGCAGTTCCGTGGTTCGAGGAGTTGAGCAGTTCTTC | CASSSVVRGVEQFF
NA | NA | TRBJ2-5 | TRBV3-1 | TGTGCCAGCAGCCAGTTAGGAGAGACCCAGTACTTC | CASSQLGETQYF
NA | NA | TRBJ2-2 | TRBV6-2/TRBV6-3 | TGTGCCAGCAGTTACTCATCAGGAGCGGCCCCGAACACCGGGGAGCTGTTTTTT | CASSYSSGAAPNTGELFF
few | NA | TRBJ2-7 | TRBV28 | TGTGCCAGCAGTTGGGGGGACAGAAAAGAGCAGTACTTC | CASSWGDRKEQYF
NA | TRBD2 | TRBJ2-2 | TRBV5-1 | TGCGCCAGCAGCTTACGGCGGGAGTACACCGGGGAGCTGTTTTTT | CASSLRREYTGELFF
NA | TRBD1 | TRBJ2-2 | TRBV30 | TGTGCCTGCCTGAGGTCGGGACAGGGGAACACCGGGGAGCTGTTTTTT | CACLRSGQGNTGELFF
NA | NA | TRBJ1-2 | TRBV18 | TGTGCCAGCTCACCCCGAGCGTTACCAGAAACCTATGGCTACACCTTC | CASSPRALPETYGYTF
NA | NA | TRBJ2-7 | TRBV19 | TGTGCCAGTAGTACGACAGGCGGAGTTTACGAGCAGTACTTC | CASSTTGGVYEQYF
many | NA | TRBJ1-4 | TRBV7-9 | TGTGCCAGCAGCCTCACAAGGTTCGGCAGGAATGAAAAACTGTTTTTT | CASSLTRFGRNEKLFF
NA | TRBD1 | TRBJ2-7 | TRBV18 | TGTGCCAGCTCACCGGGGACAGGGTGGGATGCCGAGCAGTACTTC | CASSPGTGWDAEQYF
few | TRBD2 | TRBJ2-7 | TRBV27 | TGTGCCAGCAGCCCACTCGGACTAGCGGGAGCCCACGAGCAGTACTTC | CASSPLGLAGAHEQYF
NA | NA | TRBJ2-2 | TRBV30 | TGTGCCTGGAGGGGAGCAGGGGACACCGGGGAGCTGTTTTTT | CAWRGAGDTGELFF
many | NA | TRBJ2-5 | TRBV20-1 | TGCAGTGTGGCAAGTGCAGAGACCCAGTACTTC | CSVASAETQYF